This TCR beta chain comes out of a study of persistence of HIV-infected CD4 T cells. Study information: Donors were ART-treated; their CMV- and Gag-responding CD4+ T cells were isolated. Donors had been on suppressive ART for a median of 8 years.

Study findings and constraints: TCRbeta richness was lower in CMV- and Gag-responding cells than in anti-CD3/anti-CD28-responding cells.

Of note for this clone: Its antigen is undetermined. Within the sample, other DNA sequences also encode this same CDR3.

CDR3 size: 11 residues. Germline V gene data show CDR1 as SGDLS and CDR2 as YYNGEE. V lost 0 bases to trimming and J lost 5 bases, with 2 bases between them. Overlapping HIV-1 Gag 15-mer peptides at 0.8 to 1 ug per peptide per mL were used. Sorted nonresponding memory CD4+ T cells were CD40L-negative, CD69-negative, CD45RO-high. Anti-CD28/CD49d costimulation, CD40-blocking antibody and enfuvirtide were given to CD8-depleted PBMCs for 15 to 20 hours. The immunoSEQ assay was version 4, run in survey mode. Assay used: immunoSEQ multiplex PCR; TCRdb lists only in-frame clones, some missing. Of about 36,000 clones listed, 75% to 85% are singletons.

Here the sequenced sample was cultured CD4+ T cells from PBMCs, taken from a patient who received antiretroviral therapy. The chain carries TRBV9 and TRBJ2-5; D unclear. The clonotype was recovered from an adult with HIV. The donor label of this sample is uncertain. The CDR3 loop reads CASSVEETQYF. The CDR3 DNA reads as TGTGCCAGCAGCGTAGAGGAGACCCAGTACTTC.